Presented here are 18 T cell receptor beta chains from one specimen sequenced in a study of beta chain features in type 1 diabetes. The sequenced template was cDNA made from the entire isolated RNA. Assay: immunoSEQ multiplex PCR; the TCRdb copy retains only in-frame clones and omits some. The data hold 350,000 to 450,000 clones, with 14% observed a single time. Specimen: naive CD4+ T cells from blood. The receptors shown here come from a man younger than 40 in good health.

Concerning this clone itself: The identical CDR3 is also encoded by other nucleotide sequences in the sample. CDR3 in DNA: TGTGCCAGCAGCGTACTAGCGGGAGGGCTTAACACCGGGGAGCTGTTTTTT. Its translation is CASSVLAGGLNTGELFF. This chain links TRBV9 with TRBJ2-2; 12 bases fit TRBD2. This CDR3 region has 17 residues. Germline V lookup: CDR1 SGDLS, CDR2 YYNGEE. V trimming: 1 base; J trimming: 2 bases; junction bases outside the gene matches: 3.

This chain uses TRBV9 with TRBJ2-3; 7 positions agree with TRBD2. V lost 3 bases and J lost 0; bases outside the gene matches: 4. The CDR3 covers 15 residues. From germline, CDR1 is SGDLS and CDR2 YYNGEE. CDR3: CASSGREGSTDTQYF. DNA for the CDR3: TGTGCCAGCAGCGGGAGGGAGGGAAGCACAGATACGCAGTATTTT.

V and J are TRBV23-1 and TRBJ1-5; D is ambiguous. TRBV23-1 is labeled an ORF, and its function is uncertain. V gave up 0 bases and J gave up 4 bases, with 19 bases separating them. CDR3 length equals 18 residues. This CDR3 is CASSQSRDFRKKNQPQHF. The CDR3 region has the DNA TGCGCCAGCAGTCAATCGAGAGATTTCAGGAAAAAGAATCAGCCCCAGCATTTT.

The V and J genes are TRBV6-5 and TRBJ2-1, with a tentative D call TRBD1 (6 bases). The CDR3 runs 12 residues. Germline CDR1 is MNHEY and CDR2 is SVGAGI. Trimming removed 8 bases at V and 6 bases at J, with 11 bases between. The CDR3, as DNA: TGTGCCAGCCCGCAGGGGCTCAATGAGCAGTTCTTC. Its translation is CASPQGLNEQFF.

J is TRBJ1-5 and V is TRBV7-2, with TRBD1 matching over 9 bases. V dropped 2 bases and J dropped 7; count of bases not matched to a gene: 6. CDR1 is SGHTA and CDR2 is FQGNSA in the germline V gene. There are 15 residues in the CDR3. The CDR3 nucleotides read TGTGCCAGCAGCTTATCGGCGGGACAGGGACAGCCCCAGCATTTT. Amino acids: CASSLSAGQGQPQHF.

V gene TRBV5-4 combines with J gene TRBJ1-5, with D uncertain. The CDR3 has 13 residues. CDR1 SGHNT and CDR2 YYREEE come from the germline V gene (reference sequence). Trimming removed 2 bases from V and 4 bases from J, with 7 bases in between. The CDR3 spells CASSLGSNQPQHF. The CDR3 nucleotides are TGTGCCAGCAGCTTAGGGTCGAATCAGCCCCAGCATTTT. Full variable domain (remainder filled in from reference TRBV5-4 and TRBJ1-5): ETGVTQSPTHLIKTRGQQVTLRCSSQSGHNTVSWYQQALGQGPQFIFQYYREEENGRGNFPPRFSGLQFPNYSSELNVNALELDDSALYLCASSLGSNQPQHFGDGTRLSIL.

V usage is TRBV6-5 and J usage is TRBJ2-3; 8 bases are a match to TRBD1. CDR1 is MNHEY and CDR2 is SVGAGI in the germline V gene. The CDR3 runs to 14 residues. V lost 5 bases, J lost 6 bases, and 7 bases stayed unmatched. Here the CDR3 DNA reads TGTGCCAGCAGTCGACCAGGACAGGGTGATACGCAGTATTTT. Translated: CASSRPGQGDTQYF.

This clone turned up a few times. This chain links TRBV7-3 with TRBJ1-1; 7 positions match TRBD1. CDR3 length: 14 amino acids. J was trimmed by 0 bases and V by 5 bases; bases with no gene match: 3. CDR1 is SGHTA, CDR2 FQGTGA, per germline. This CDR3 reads CASSRDSLNTEAFF. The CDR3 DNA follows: TGTGCCAGCAGCCGGGACAGCTTGAACACTGAAGCTTTCTTT.

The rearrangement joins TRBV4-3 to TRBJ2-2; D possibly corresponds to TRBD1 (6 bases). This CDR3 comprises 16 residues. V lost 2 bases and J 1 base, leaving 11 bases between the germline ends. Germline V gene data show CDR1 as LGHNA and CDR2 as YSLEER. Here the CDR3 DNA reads TGCGCCAGCAGCCAATTCTTCAGGGGGAACACCGGGGAGCTGTTTTTT. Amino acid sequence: CASSQFFRGNTGELFF.

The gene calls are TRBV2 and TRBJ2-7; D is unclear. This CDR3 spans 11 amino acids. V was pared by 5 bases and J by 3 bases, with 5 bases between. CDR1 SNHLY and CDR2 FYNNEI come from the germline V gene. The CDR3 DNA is TGTGCCAGCAGTTTTCTCTACGAGCAGTACTTC. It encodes CASSFLYEQYF.

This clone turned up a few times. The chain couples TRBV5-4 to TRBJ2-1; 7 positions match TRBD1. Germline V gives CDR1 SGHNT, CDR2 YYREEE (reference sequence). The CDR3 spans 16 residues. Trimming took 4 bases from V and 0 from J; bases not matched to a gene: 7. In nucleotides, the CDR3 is TGTGCCAGCAGCCTGACAGGGCCCAGCTCCTACAATGAGCAGTTCTTC. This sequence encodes CASSLTGPSSYNEQFF.

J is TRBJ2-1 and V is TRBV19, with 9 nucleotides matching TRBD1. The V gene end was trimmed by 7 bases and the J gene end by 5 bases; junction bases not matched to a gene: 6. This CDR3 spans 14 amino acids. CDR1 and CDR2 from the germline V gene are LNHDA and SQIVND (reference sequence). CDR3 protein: CASIGTGTHNEQFF. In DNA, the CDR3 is TGTGCCAGTATAGGGACAGGGACCCACAATGAGCAGTTCTTC.

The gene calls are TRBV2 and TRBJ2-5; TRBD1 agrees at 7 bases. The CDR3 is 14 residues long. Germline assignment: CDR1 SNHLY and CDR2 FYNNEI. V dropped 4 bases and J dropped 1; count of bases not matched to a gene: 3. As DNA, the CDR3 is TGTGCCAGCAGTGTGACAGGGTTCCAAGAGACCCAGTACTTC. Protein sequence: CASSVTGFQETQYF. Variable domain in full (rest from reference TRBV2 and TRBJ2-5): EPEVTQTPSHQVTQMGQEVILRCVPISNHLYFYWYRQILGQKVEFLVSFYNNEISEKSEIFDDQFSVERPDGSNFTLKIRSTKLEDSAMYFCASSVTGFQETQYFGPGTRLLVL.

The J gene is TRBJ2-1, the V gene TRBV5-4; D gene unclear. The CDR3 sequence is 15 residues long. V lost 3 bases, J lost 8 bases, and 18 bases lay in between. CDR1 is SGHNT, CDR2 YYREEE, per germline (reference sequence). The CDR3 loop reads CASSSELPGSDEQFF. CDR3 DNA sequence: TGTGCCAGCAGCTCCGAACTACCGGGCTCGGATGAGCAGTTCTTC.

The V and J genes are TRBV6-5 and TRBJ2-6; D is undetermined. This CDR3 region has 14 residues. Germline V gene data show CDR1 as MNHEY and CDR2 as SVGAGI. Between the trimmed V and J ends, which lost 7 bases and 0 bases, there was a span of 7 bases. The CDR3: CASKLSSGANVLTF. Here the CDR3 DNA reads TGTGCCAGCAAGTTGAGCTCTGGGGCCAACGTCCTGACTTTC.

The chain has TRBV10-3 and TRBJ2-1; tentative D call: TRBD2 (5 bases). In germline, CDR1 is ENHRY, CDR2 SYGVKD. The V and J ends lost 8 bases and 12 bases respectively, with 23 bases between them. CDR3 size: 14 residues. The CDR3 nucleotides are TGTGCCATCGGGGAGCGGAACGTGAATGAGCGGCAGTTCTTC. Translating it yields CAIGERNVNERQFF.

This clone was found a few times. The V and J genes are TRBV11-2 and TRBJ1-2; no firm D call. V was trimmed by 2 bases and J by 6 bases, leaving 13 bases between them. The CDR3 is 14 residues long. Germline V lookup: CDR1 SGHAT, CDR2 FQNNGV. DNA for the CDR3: TGTGCCAGCAGCTTAATAGTTAAGAGGCATGGCTACACCTTC. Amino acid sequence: CASSLIVKRHGYTF.

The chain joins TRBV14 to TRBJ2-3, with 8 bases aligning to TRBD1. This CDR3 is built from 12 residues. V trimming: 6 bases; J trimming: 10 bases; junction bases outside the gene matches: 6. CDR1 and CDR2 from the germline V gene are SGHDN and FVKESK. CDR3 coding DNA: TGTGCCAGCAGTGCAGGGGGCCGGGCGCAGTATTTT. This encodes CASSAGGRAQYF.